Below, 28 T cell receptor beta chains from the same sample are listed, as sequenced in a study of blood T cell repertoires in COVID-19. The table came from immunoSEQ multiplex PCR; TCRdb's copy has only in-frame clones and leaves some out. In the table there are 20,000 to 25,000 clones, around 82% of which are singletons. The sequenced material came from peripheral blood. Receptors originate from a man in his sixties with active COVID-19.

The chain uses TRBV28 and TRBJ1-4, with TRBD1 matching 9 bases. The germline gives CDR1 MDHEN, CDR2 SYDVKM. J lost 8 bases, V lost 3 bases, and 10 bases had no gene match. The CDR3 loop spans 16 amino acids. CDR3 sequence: CASSLALDRGREKLFF. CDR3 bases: TGTGCCAGCAGTTTGGCACTGGACAGGGGTCGCGAAAAACTGTTTTTT.

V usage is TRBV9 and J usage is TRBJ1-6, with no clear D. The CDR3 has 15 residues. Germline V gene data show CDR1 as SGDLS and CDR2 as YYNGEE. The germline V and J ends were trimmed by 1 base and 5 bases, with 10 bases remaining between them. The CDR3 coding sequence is TGTGCCAGCAGCGTAACGGACGGGAATAATTCACCCCTCCACTTT. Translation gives CASSVTDGNNSPLHF.

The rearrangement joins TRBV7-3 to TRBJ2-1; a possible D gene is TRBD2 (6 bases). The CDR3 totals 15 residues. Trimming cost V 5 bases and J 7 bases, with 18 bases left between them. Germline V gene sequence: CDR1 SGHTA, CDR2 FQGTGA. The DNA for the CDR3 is TGTGCCAGCAGCCCAGTGGGGGGAGCTGGAAATGAGCAGTTCTTC. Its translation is CASSPVGGAGNEQFF. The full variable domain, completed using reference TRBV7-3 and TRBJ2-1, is GAGVSQTPSNKVTEKGKYVELRCDPISGHTALYWYRQSLGQGPEFLIYFQGTGAADDSGLPNDRFFAVRPEGSVSTLKIQRTERGDSAVYLCASSPVGGAGNEQFFGPGTRLTVL.

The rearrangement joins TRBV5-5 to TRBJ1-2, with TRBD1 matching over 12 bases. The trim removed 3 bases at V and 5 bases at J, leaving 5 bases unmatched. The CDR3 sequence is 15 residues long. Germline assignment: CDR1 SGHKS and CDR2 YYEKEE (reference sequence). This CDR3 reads CASSWGTGGEYGYTF. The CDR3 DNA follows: TGTGCCAGCAGCTGGGGGACAGGGGGCGAATATGGCTACACCTTC.

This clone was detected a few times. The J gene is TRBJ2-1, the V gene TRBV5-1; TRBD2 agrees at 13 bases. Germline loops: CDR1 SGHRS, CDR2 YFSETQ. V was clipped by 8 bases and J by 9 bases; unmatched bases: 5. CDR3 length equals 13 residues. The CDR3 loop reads CASRLAGGREQFF. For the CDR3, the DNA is TGCGCCAGTCGACTAGCGGGAGGCCGTGAGCAGTTCTTC.

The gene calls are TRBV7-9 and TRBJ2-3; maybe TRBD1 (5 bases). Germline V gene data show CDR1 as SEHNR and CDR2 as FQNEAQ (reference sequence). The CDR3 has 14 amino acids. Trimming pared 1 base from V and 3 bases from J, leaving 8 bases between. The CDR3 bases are TGTGCCAGCAGCTTAGAGGGGCTTACAGATACGCAGTATTTT. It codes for CASSLEGLTDTQYF.

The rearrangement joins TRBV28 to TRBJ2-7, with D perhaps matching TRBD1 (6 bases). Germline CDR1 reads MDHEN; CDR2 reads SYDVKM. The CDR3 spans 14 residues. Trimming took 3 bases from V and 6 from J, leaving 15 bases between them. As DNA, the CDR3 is TGTGCCAGCAGTTTGTCACAGGGTAGAGGCGAGCAGTACTTC. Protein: CASSLSQGRGEQYF.

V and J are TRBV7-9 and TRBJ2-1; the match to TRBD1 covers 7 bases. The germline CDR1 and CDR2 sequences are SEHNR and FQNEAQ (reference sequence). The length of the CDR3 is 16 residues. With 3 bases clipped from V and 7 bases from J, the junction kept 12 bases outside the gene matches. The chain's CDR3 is CASSFVLGQGVNEQFF. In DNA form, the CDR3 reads TGTGCCAGCAGCTTTGTCTTGGGTCAGGGGGTTAATGAGCAGTTCTTC.

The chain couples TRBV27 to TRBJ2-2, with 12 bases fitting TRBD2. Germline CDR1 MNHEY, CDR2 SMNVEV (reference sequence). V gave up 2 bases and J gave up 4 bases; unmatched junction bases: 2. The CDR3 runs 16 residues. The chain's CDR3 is CASSLTSGRRTGELFF. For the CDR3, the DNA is TGTGCCAGCAGTTTAACTAGCGGGAGGCGCACCGGGGAGCTGTTTTTT.

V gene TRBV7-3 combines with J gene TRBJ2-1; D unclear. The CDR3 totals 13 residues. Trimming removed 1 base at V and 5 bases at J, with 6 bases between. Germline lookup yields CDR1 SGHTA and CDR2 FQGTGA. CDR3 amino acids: CASSLRPDNEQFF. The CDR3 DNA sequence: TGTGCCAGCAGCTTAAGGCCTGACAATGAGCAGTTCTTC.

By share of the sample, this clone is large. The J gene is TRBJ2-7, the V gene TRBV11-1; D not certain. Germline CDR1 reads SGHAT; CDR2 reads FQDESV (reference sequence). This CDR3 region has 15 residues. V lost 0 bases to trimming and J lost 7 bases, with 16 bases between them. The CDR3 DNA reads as TGTGCCAGCAGCTTAGCGCAAAGGCCGTCCGGGGAGCAGTACTTC. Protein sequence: CASSLAQRPSGEQYF.

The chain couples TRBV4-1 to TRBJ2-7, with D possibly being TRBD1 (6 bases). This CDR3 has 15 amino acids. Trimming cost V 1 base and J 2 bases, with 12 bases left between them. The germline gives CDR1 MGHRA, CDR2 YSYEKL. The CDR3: CASSQGQGKTYEQYF. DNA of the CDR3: TGCGCCAGCAGCCAAGGGCAGGGGAAGACCTACGAGCAGTACTTC.

CDR3: CASSPPTSTDTQYF. DNA of the CDR3: TGTGCCAGTAGTCCCCCGACTAGCACAGATACGCAGTATTTT. The rearrangement joins TRBV19 to TRBJ2-3; no clear D gene. The CDR3 consists of 14 residues. V was pared by 5 bases and J by 0 bases, with 9 bases between. Germline CDR1 reads LNHDA; CDR2 reads SQIVND (reference sequence).

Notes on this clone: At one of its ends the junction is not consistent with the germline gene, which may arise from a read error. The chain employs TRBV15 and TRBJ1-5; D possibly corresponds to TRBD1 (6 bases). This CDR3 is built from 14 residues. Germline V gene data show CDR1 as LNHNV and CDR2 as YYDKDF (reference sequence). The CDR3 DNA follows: TGTGCCACCTGCAGGGGAGGGAGCAATCAGCCCCAGCATTTT. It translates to CATCRGGSNQPQHF.

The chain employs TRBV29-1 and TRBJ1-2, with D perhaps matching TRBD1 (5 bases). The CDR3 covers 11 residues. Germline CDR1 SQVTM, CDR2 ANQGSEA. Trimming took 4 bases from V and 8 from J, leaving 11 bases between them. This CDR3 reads CSVGQGLGYTF. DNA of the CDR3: TGCAGCGTTGGGCAGGGTCTAGGCTACACCTTC.

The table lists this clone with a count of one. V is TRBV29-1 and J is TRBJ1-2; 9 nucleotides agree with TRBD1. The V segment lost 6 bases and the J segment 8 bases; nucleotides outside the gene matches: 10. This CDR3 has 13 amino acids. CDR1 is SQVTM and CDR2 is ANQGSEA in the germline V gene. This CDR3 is CSVEPGQGRGYTF. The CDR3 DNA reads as TGCAGCGTAGAACCGGGACAGGGAAGAGGCTACACCTTC.

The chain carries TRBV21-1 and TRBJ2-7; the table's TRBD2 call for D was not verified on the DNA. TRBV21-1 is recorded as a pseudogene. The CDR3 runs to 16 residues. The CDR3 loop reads CASSKPVATRKYEQYF. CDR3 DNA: TGTGCCAGCAGCAAACCTGTAGCGACAAGGAAGTACGAGCAGTACTTC.

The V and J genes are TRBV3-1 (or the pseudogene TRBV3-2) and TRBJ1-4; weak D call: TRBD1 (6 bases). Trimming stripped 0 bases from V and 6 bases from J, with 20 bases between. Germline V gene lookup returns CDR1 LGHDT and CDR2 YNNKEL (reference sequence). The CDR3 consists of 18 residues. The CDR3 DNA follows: TGTGCCAGCAGCCAAGATCCACTTTTTGACCGGACAGATGAAAAACTGTTTTTT. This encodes CASSQDPLFDRTDEKLFF.

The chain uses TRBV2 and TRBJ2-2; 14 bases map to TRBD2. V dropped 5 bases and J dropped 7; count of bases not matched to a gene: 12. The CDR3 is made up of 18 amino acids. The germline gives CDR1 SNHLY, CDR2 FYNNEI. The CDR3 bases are TGTGCCAGCAGTCTCGATTACACCGGGACTAGCGGGAGCGGGGAGCTGTTTTTT. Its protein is CASSLDYTGTSGSGELFF.

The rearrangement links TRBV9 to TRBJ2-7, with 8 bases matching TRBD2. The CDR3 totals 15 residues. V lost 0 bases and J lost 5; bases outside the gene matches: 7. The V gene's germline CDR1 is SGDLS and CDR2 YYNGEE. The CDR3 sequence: CASSVVGSGIDEQYF. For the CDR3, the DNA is TGTGCCAGCAGCGTAGTTGGTAGCGGGATAGACGAGCAGTACTTC.

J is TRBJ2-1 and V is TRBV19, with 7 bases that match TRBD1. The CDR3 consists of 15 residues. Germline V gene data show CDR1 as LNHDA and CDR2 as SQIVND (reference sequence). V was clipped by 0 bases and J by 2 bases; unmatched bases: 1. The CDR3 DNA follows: TGTGCCAGTAGTATAGACGGGACAGCCTACAATGAGCAGTTCTTC. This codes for CASSIDGTAYNEQFF.

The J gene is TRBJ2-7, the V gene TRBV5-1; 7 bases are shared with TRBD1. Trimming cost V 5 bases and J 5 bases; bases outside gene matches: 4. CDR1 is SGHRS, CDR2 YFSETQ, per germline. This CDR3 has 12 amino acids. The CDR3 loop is CASRQGINEQYF. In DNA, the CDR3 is TGCGCCAGCAGACAGGGGATCAACGAGCAGTACTTC.

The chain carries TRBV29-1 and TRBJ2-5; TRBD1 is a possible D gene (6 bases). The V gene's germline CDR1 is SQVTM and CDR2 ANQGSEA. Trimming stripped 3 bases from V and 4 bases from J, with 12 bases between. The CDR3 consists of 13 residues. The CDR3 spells CSVEFGGPETQYF. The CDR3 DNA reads TGCAGCGTTGAGTTTGGGGGCCCAGAGACCCAGTACTTC.

CDR3 DNA: TGTGCCAGCACCGCGACAGGGGGGCAGATCGGGGAGCTGTTTTTT. Translating gives CASTATGGQIGELFF. The V call is TRBV2, the J call TRBJ2-2; TRBD1 matches at 9 bases. Germline V lookup: CDR1 SNHLY, CDR2 FYNNEI. The CDR3 is made up of 15 amino acids. Losses at the gene ends were 7 bases for V and 7 bases for J; bases not matched to a gene: 10.

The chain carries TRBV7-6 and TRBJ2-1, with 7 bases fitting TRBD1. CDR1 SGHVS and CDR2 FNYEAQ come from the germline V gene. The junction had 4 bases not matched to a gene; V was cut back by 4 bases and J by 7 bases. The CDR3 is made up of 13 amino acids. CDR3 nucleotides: TGTGCCAGCAGCTCCCCAGGGGGAAATGAGCAGTTCTTC. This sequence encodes CASSSPGGNEQFF.

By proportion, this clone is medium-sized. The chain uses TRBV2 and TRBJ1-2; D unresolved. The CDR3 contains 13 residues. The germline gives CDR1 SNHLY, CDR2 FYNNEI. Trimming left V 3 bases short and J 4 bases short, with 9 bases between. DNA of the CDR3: TGTGCCAGCAGTGATTCCCAAGCCTATGGCTACACCTTC. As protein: CASSDSQAYGYTF.

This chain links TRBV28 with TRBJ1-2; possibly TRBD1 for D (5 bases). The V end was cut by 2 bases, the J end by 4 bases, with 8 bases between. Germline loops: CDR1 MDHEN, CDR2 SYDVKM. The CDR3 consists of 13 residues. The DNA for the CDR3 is TGTGCCAGCAGTTTAGACAGTGGCTATGGCTACACCTTC. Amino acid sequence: CASSLDSGYGYTF.

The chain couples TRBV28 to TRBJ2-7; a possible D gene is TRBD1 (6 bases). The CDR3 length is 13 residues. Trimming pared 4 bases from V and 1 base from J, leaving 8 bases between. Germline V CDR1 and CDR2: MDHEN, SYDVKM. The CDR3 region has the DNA TGTGCCAGCAGTTCCGGACAGTCCTACGAGCAGTACTTC. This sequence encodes CASSSGQSYEQYF.